Listed below are T cell receptor beta chains from one sample, sequenced in a study of shared clonotypes between healthy human individuals. The data were produced by immunoSEQ multiplex PCR, yet TCRdb's version contains in-frame clones alone and is incomplete. The sample shows millions of clones, about 92% of them seen only once. The sample taken for sequencing was naive CD4+ T cells sorted from blood. These receptors originate from a man younger than 35 in good health. Each CDR3 is given with its conserved first and last residue. A D gene is named only where the DNA matches it firmly. The size of a clone is reported for some rows only, either as once, few or many, or as a class for expanded clones.

D	size	J	V	DNA	CDR3
TRBD1	.	TRBJ1-5	TRBV7-2	TGTGCCAGCAGCCAAACCGGGACAGCATATAGCAATCAGCCCCAGCATTTT	CASSQTGTAYSNQPQHF
.	.	TRBJ2-1	TRBV18	TGTGCCAGCTCACCAGTAACAGGGTACAATGAGCAGTTCTTC	CASSPVTGYNEQFF
.	.	TRBJ1-2	TRBV28	TGTGCCAGCAGTTCGTCACCTTTCGAGGATGGCTACACCTTC	CASSSSPFEDGYTF
.	.	TRBJ2-7	TRBV6-5	TGTGCCAGCAGTTACAAGTTAAGCTCCTACGAGCAGTACTTC	CASSYKLSSYEQYF
.	.	TRBJ2-5	TRBV2	TGTGCCAGCAGTGATTTGGCAGAGTACCAAGAGACCCAGTACTTC	CASSDLAEYQETQYF
.	.	TRBJ1-5	TRBV5-3	TGTGCCAGAAGCTTGGATCATCAGCCCCAGCATTTT	CARSLDHQPQHF
.	.	TRBJ2-7	TRBV27	TGTGCCAGTCTACAGGGCTTCCCCATCTACGAGCAGTACTTC	CASLQGFPIYEQYF
.	once	TRBJ2-3	TRBV7-6	TGTGCCAGCAGCTTAGTTGGGGCTTATTCCCCCACAGATACGCAGTATTTT	CASSLVGAYSPTDTQYF
.	.	TRBJ2-7	TRBV5-6	TGTGCCAGCAGCTTCAGGACTACCATTTACTCCTACGAGCAGTACTTC	CASSFRTTIYSYEQYF
.	.	TRBJ2-2	TRBV30	TGTGCCTGGAGTGTAGAGACTATGAACACCGGGGAGCTGTTTTTT	CAWSVETMNTGELFF
.	.	TRBJ2-2	TRBV6-5	TGTGCCACCAGACTGACGAACACCGGGGAGCTGTTTTTT	CATRLTNTGELFF
TRBD1	.	TRBJ1-4	TRBV29-1	TGCAGCGTGGTGGGACAGACAACTAATGAAAAACTGTTTTTT	CSVVGQTTNEKLFF
.	.	TRBJ2-7	TRBV19	TGTGCCACCCCCGCTGGGTCCTACGAGCAGTACTTC	CATPAGSYEQYF